The 19 T cell receptor beta chains below were found in one sample sequenced in a study of PD-L1 blockade in urothelial cancer. Clones were read by immunoSEQ multiplex PCR, and TCRdb kept only the in-frame ones, dropping some. Of just over 40,000 clones in the sample, roughly 81% are singletons; the top ten hold roughly 2.5%. Sample time point: peripheral blood 6 weeks after treatment start. The specimen comprised PBMCs, sampled around atezolizumab (anti-PD-L1) treatment. Source of these receptors: an older man with urothelial cancer.

V gene TRBV25-1 combines with J gene TRBJ1-1; TRBD1 might be the D (5 bases). With 2 bases removed from V and 1 base from J, the gap between germline ends came to 17 bases. The CDR3 totals 17 residues. Germline-derived CDR1 and CDR2 are MGHDK and SYGVNS. The CDR3 sequence is CASSEGWAGRRNTEAFF. The CDR3 nucleotides are TGTGCCAGCAGTGAAGGTTGGGCAGGGCGGAGGAACACTGAAGCTTTCTTT.

CDR3 residues: CASSLKVVAGGKRNEQFF. The CDR3 nucleotides read TGTGCCAGCAGCTTAAAAGTGGTAGCGGGTGGCAAAAGGAATGAGCAGTTCTTC. This rearrangement joins TRBV7-3 to TRBJ2-1; 7 nucleotides agree with TRBD2. V lost 1 base to trimming and J lost 7 bases; unmatched junction nucleotides: 16. CDR1 is SGHTA, CDR2 FQGTGA, per germline. CDR3 length: 18 amino acids.

The chain joins TRBV7-8 to TRBJ1-5, with D possibly TRBD1 on 5 matching bases. The V and J ends lost 8 bases and 3 bases respectively, with 17 bases between them. The CDR3 totals 15 residues. Germline lookup yields CDR1 SGHVS and CDR2 FQNEAQ. This CDR3 is CASGGGVRANQPQHF. CDR3 sequence (DNA): TGTGCCAGCGGGGGAGGGGTTCGGGCCAATCAGCCCCAGCATTTT.

The chain has TRBV10-3 and TRBJ2-5; a weak D match, TRBD1 (6 bases). Trimming pared 7 bases from V and 2 bases from J, leaving 8 bases between. This CDR3 comprises 12 residues. CDR1 is ENHRY, CDR2 SYGVKD, per germline. In DNA, the CDR3 is TGTGCCATCAAGGACAGACAAGAGACCCAGTACTTC. Amino acid sequence: CAIKDRQETQYF.

The gene calls are TRBV4-1 and TRBJ2-1; 9 bases are shared with TRBD2. The CDR3 totals 17 residues. The germline CDR1 and CDR2 sequences are MGHRA and YSYEKL. The V and J ends lost 6 bases and 5 bases, in that order; junction bases with no gene match: 14. CDR3 bases: TGCGCCAGCAGTGGGGCTAGCGGGAAATGGGGTAACAATGAGCAGTTCTTC. Protein sequence: CASSGASGKWGNNEQFF.

The chain is built from TRBV5-1 and TRBJ2-3; 12 bases agree with TRBD2. CDR3 length: 16 residues. Germline-derived CDR1 and CDR2 are SGHRS and YFSETQ. Germline trimming cut 3 bases from V and 2 bases from J; bases unmatched to any gene: 4. CDR3 bases: TGCGCCAGCAGCTCCAGGACTAGCGGGATCACAGATACGCAGTATTTT. This gives the protein CASSSRTSGITDTQYF.

The genes are TRBV5-4 and TRBJ2-1, with 11 bases that match TRBD1. Trimming took 5 bases from V and 3 from J; bases not matched to a gene: 4. The V gene's germline CDR1 is SGHNT and CDR2 YYREEE (reference sequence). The CDR3 sequence is 15 residues long. The CDR3 DNA reads TGTGCCAGCAGTGCCGGGACAGGGGGCTACAATGAGCAGTTCTTC. Its translation: CASSAGTGGYNEQFF.

For this clone: The junction shows a germline mismatch at one end, possibly a read error. Within the sample, other DNA sequences also encode this same CDR3. The chain carries TRBV11-3 and TRBJ2-7, with 7 bases aligning to TRBD2. Germline assignment: CDR1 SGHNT and CDR2 YENEEA. This CDR3 region has 13 residues. The CDR3 protein is CASSLDAGREQYF. The CDR3 region has the DNA TGTGCCAGCAGCCTAGACGCCGGGAGGGAGCAGTACTTC.

V and J are TRBV18 and TRBJ2-3; 9 nucleotides align to TRBD1. Germline assignment: CDR1 KGHSH and CDR2 LQKENI. J gave up 4 bases and V 6 bases, and 14 bases lay outside the gene matches. The CDR3 runs to 17 residues. This chain's CDR3 is CASSQQRGQGFADTQYF. The CDR3 DNA reads as TGTGCCAGCTCTCAACAGAGGGGACAGGGTTTTGCAGATACGCAGTATTTT.

The rearrangement uses TRBV11-2 and TRBJ1-1; a possible D gene is TRBD1 (6 bases). Germline V CDR1 and CDR2: SGHAT, FQNNGV. This CDR3 has 15 amino acids. V dropped 2 bases and J dropped 0 bases, with 10 bases sitting between them. Here the CDR3 reads CASSLFRGVNTEAFF. The CDR3 DNA is TGTGCCAGCAGCTTATTCAGGGGCGTGAACACTGAAGCTTTCTTT. Full variable domain (remainder filled in from reference TRBV11-2 and TRBJ1-1): EAGVAQSPRYKIIEKRQSVAFWCNPISGHATLYWYQQILGQGPKLLIQFQNNGVVDDSQLPKDRFSAERLKGVDSTLKIQPAKLEDSAVYLCASSLFRGVNTEAFFGQGTRLTVV.

The chain joins TRBV27 to TRBJ2-7; 9 bases are shared with TRBD2. There are 17 residues in the CDR3. Germline-derived CDR1 and CDR2 are MNHEY and SMNVEV (reference sequence). Germline trimming cut 2 bases from V and 4 bases from J; bases unmatched to any gene: 12. The CDR3 is CASSLVFRASGKYEQYF. The CDR3 DNA reads as TGTGCCAGCAGTTTAGTCTTTAGGGCTAGCGGGAAATACGAGCAGTACTTC.

The J gene is TRBJ2-3, the V gene TRBV4-1; 16 bases match TRBD2. Germline V lookup: CDR1 MGHRA, CDR2 YSYEKL. The V segment lost 3 bases and the J segment 5 bases; nucleotides outside the gene matches: 14. The CDR3 is made up of 20 amino acids. The CDR3 nucleotides are TGCGCCAGCAGCCATTTGGGACTAGCGGGAGGGCCCGCGGGGCTAGATACGCAGTATTTT. This encodes CASSHLGLAGGPAGLDTQYF.

The chain employs TRBV6-4 and TRBJ2-7; D possibly corresponds to TRBD1 (5 bases). Germline V gene data show CDR1 as MRHNA and CDR2 as SNTAGT. This CDR3 contains 15 residues. Trimming took 3 bases from V and 6 from J, leaving 18 bases between them. This chain's CDR3 is CASSELKGRTCEQYF. CDR3 sequence (DNA): TGTGCCAGCAGTGAATTGAAGGGGCGCACGTGCGAGCAGTACTTC.

This chain joins TRBV29-1 and TRBJ2-3, with D possibly matching TRBD2 (5 bases). The CDR3 is 13 amino acids. The germline V gene encodes CDR1 SQVTM and CDR2 ANQGSEA. V was shortened by 3 bases and J by 3 bases, with 10 bases between the two germline ends. The CDR3 nucleotides are TGCAGCGTTGACTGGGGAGATACAGATACGCAGTATTTT. It yields the protein CSVDWGDTDTQYF.

V usage is TRBV5-1 and J usage is TRBJ1-3, with TRBD1 as a possible D gene (5 bases). The CDR3 totals 14 residues. CDR1 and CDR2 (germline): SGHRS, YFSETQ. The V end was cut by 0 bases, the J end by 7 bases, with 11 bases between. CDR3 sequence: CASSLGQSDNTIYF. CDR3 nucleotides: TGCGCCAGCAGCTTGGGACAGTCAGACAACACCATATATTTT.

V usage is TRBV6-5 and J usage is TRBJ2-1, with 8 nucleotides matching TRBD2. The CDR3 runs 16 residues. The ends lost 6 bases at V and 9 bases at J; junction bases unmatched: 16. Germline V CDR1 and CDR2: MNHEY, SVGAGI. CDR3 protein: CASSYGPRTSFPEQFF. The CDR3 DNA reads as TGTGCCAGCAGCTACGGCCCAAGGACTAGCTTTCCTGAGCAGTTCTTC.

This chain connects TRBV28 to TRBJ2-7; 7 positions agree with TRBD1. The CDR3 is 13 amino acids. The V gene end was trimmed by 1 base and the J gene end by 3 bases; junction bases not matched to a gene: 0. Germline CDR1 MDHEN, CDR2 SYDVKM. The CDR3 sequence: CASSLYRGYEQYF. The CDR3 DNA reads TGTGCCAGCAGTTTATACAGGGGCTACGAGCAGTACTTC.

V usage is TRBV10-3 and J usage is TRBJ2-7; D might be TRBD1 (5 bases). The CDR3 is made up of 14 amino acids. CDR1 is ENHRY and CDR2 is SYGVKD in the germline V gene. Trimming cost V 6 bases and J 3 bases, with 15 bases left between them. The CDR3 region is CAISPKDTNYEQYF. The CDR3 nucleotides read TGTGCCATCAGCCCTAAGGACACGAACTACGAGCAGTACTTC.

This clone appeared once. Additional DNA sequences in this sample encode the identical CDR3. V gene TRBV30 combines with J gene TRBJ2-2, with TRBD2 as a possible D gene (6 bases). Looked up from germline, CDR1 is GTSNPN and CDR2 is SVGIG (reference sequence). This CDR3 comprises 13 residues. Deletions cut 0 bases from V and 5 bases from J, with 7 bases between. CDR3 in DNA: TGTGCCTGGAGTGTACGGGGGACCGGGGAGCTGTTTTTT. Encoded protein: CAWSVRGTGELFF.